The 5 T cell receptor beta chains below all came from one sample that was sequenced in a study of cytomegalovirus exposure and HLA in healthy donors. The PCR made use of 60 Vbeta and 13 Jbeta primers. Assay: immunoSEQ multiplex PCR; the TCRdb copy retains only in-frame clones and omits some. The table lists more than 150,000 clones, more than 80% of them singletons. The sample was PBMCs. Receptors were obtained from a woman between 50 and 59 years old in good health and CMV-seropositive.

The chain has TRBV6-1 and TRBJ1-1; D not certain. The CDR3 has 17 amino acids. CDR1 is MNHNS and CDR2 is SASEGT in the germline V gene. V lost 4 bases and J lost 3, with 21 bases in between. CDR3 DNA sequence: TGTGCCAGCAGTGTACTAAACCTTGGCAGTCACTACACTGAAGCTTTCTTT. Translated: CASSVLNLGSHYTEAFF.

The rearrangement links TRBV6-1 to TRBJ2-3, with a weak D call TRBD2 (5 bases). CDR3 length: 11 amino acids. V lost 8 bases and J lost 5, with 8 bases in between. Germline V gene sequence: CDR1 MNHNS, CDR2 SASEGT. The CDR3, as DNA: TGTGCCAGCGGGAGAATAGATACGCAGTATTTT. Its protein is CASGRIDTQYF.

The DNA of the CDR3 is TGTGCCAGCAGATCACAGGGTAGCTCCTACAATGAGCAGTTCTTC. Translating gives CASRSQGSSYNEQFF. The chain employs TRBV7-9 and TRBJ2-1, with D possibly TRBD1 on 6 matching bases. Germline-derived CDR1 and CDR2 are SEHNR and FQNEAQ (reference sequence). This CDR3 is built from 15 residues. V shed 6 bases and J shed 0 bases, with 12 bases lying between them.

The chain employs TRBV6-1 and TRBJ1-2; tentatively, D is TRBD1 (5 bases). CDR1 is MNHNS and CDR2 is SASEGT in the germline V gene. V gave up 6 bases and J gave up 2 bases, with 10 bases separating them. The CDR3 runs to 13 residues. The CDR3 DNA follows: TGTGCCAGCAGGCTGGACATGAACTATGGCTACACCTTC. Protein sequence: CASRLDMNYGYTF.

V is TRBV18 and J is TRBJ1-2; D is unresolved. The CDR3 has 17 amino acids. Germline assignment: CDR1 KGHSH and CDR2 LQKENI. V was pared by 0 bases and J by 4 bases, with 18 bases between. Written as DNA, the CDR3 is TGTGCCAGCTCACCACCGTTTGAGGGAAGTTTCCCCTATGGCTACACCTTC. Residues: CASSPPFEGSFPYGYTF.